Each of the 27 T cell receptor beta chains below was sequenced from the same sample in a study of neurological immune-mediated disorders. TCRdb passed the 5' RACE reads through MiXCR, listing each CDR3 protein once. This sample yields some 66,000 distinct CDR3 sequences, of which roughly 4.8% are seen a single time; about 6.9% belongs to the top ten. Input material: PBMCs. These TCRs come from a man aged 30 to 39 with multiple sclerosis.

Details on this clonotype: This may come from a read error, since a much larger clone is one base off. The V gene is TRBV5-1, the J gene TRBJ2-5; 7 bases are a match to TRBD1. The CDR3 is made up of 15 amino acids. Germline V lookup: CDR1 SGHRS, CDR2 YFSETQ. Losses at the gene ends were 4 bases for V and 1 base for J; bases not matched to a gene: 7. The CDR3 region is CASSQTGPIQETQYF. The CDR3 DNA reads as TGCGCCAGCAGCCAGACAGGGCCCATCCAAGAGACCCAGTACTTC.

This clonotype was detected ten times or more. This sequence joins TRBV4-1 and TRBJ2-1, with 8 positions matching TRBD1. In germline, CDR1 is MGHRA, CDR2 YSYEKL. The CDR3 covers 15 residues. V lost 1 base and J lost 7; bases outside the gene matches: 6. CDR3 sequence: CASSQVGTGLNEQFF. The CDR3 region has the DNA TGCGCCAGCAGCCAAGTGGGGACAGGTCTAAATGAGCAGTTCTTC.

This clonotype was found many times. For the CDR3, the DNA is TGTGCCACCAGCAGTGCCCTGGAGGGCTACGAGCAGTACTTC. It encodes CATSSALEGYEQYF. J is TRBJ2-7 and V is TRBV15; possible D gene TRBD2, 6 bases. V was trimmed by 3 bases and J by 3 bases, leaving 12 bases between them. The CDR3 extends over 14 amino acids. The germline CDR1 and CDR2 sequences are LNHNV and YYDKDF (reference sequence).

This clonotype appeared a few times. The chain joins TRBV4-1 to TRBJ1-3; D possibly corresponds to TRBD1 (5 bases). Germline CDR1 MGHRA, CDR2 YSYEKL. Trimming removed 1 base at V and 0 bases at J, with 22 bases between. The length of the CDR3 is 20 residues. CDR3 in DNA: TGCGCCAGCAGCCAAGGCCCATCGACAGTAGGCCGATACTCTGGAAACACCATATATTTT. Encoded protein: CASSQGPSTVGRYSGNTIYF.

This clonotype came up many times. The chain is built from TRBV5-1 and TRBJ2-2; D is tentatively TRBD1 or TRBD2 (8 bases each). This CDR3 spans 18 amino acids. V lost 4 bases and J 4 bases, leaving 23 bases between the germline ends. Germline V gene sequence: CDR1 SGHRS, CDR2 YFSETQ. The CDR3, as DNA: TGCGCCAGCAGCCCGACCGGGGGGGCAGGGGGCCTCACCGGGGAGCTGTTTTTT. It specifies CASSPTGGAGGLTGELFF.

Ten or more counts support this clonotype. At one end, the junction sequence differs from germline, possibly due to a read error. The rearrangement joins TRBV5-1 to TRBJ1-5, with 8 bases matching TRBD1. There are 15 residues in the CDR3. Germline-derived CDR1 and CDR2 are SGHRS and YFSETQ. The CDR3 region has the DNA TGCGCCAGCAGCTTGGGACAGGGGTTTGGTCAGCCCCAGAATTTT. Its translation: CASSLGQGFGQPQNF.

This clonotype was detected many times. The V call is TRBV7-2, the J call TRBJ2-1; D might be TRBD2 (5 bases). V lost 4 bases to trimming and J lost 9 bases, with 13 bases between them. In germline, CDR1 is SGHTA, CDR2 FQGNSA. This CDR3 region has 13 residues. CDR3 region: CASSSHSGSEQFF. Written as DNA, the CDR3 is TGTGCCAGCAGCTCCCACAGCGGCAGTGAGCAGTTCTTC. Full variable domain (outside the CDR3, taken from reference TRBV7-2 and TRBJ2-1): GAGVSQSPSNKVTEKGKDVELRCDPISGHTALYWYRQSLGQGLEFLIYFQGNSAPDKSGLPSDRFSAERTGGSVSTLTIQRTQQEDSAVYLCASSSHSGSEQFFGPGTRLTVL.

CDR3 amino acids: CASSLVSTNEKLFF. As DNA, the CDR3 is TGCGCCAGCAGCTTGGTGTCGACTAATGAAAAACTGTTTTTT. J is TRBJ1-4 and V is TRBV5-1; D uncertain. Trimming left V 0 bases short and J 2 bases short, with 5 bases between. This CDR3 region has 14 residues. The germline V gene has CDR1 SGHRS and CDR2 YFSETQ. Based on the CDR3 plus reference TRBV5-1 and TRBJ1-4, the full variable domain is KAGVTQTPRYLIKTRGQQVTLSCSPISGHRSVSWYQQTPGQGLQFLFEYFSETQRNKGNFPGRFSGRQFSNSRSEMNVSTLELGDSALYLCASSLVSTNEKLFFGSGTQLSVL.

This clonotype was picked up many times. V usage is TRBV29-1 and J usage is TRBJ2-3; no firm D call. This CDR3 spans 12 amino acids. Germline CDR1 and CDR2: SQVTM and ANQGSEA. V lost 4 bases and J 0 bases, leaving 5 bases between the germline ends. The CDR3 reads CSVVESTDTQYF. The CDR3 DNA sequence: TGCAGCGTTGTCGAGAGCACAGATACGCAGTATTTT.

This clonotype was detected only a few times. The chain employs TRBV3-1 and TRBJ2-7; D is unclear. The length of the CDR3 is 13 residues. The V gene lost 0 bases and the J gene lost 6 bases, with 9 bases spanning the gap. In germline, CDR1 is LGHDT, CDR2 YNNKEL (reference sequence). CDR3 bases: TGTGCCAGCAGCCAAGATATTGGTGGCGAGCAGTACTTC. Protein sequence: CASSQDIGGEQYF.

This clonotype occurred many times. This chain uses TRBV5-1 with TRBJ1-1; unclear D gene. The CDR3 has 12 amino acids. Germline loops: CDR1 SGHRS, CDR2 YFSETQ. V was pared by 3 bases and J by 7 bases, with 10 bases between. In DNA form, the CDR3 reads TGCGCCAGCAGCTCCCTCACCGGTGAAGCTTTCTTT. Encoded protein: CASSSLTGEAFF.

The sample holds many counts of this clonotype. V and J are TRBV18 and TRBJ1-1; D unclear. From germline, CDR1 is KGHSH and CDR2 LQKENI. The CDR3 spans 12 residues. V was cut by 3 bases and J by 8 bases, with 10 bases left in between. CDR3 DNA sequence: TGTGCCAGCTCACCGGGAGGAGGAGAAGCTTTCTTT. Its protein is CASSPGGGEAFF.

This clonotype was recorded many times. The V and J genes are TRBV20-1 and TRBJ2-1, with 7 nucleotides matching TRBD1. The CDR3 extends over 15 amino acids. J gave up 4 bases and V 3 bases, and 9 bases lay outside the gene matches. CDR1 and CDR2 from the germline V gene are DFQATT and SNEGSKA (reference sequence). The CDR3 reads CSASGDSRSYNEQFF. In DNA, the CDR3 is TGCAGTGCTAGTGGGGACAGCCGATCTTACAATGAGCAGTTCTTC.

This clonotype was seen ten or more times. The chain combines TRBV20-1 with TRBJ1-5; TRBD1 matches at 7 bases. Germline lookup yields CDR1 DFQATT and CDR2 SNEGSKA (reference sequence). This CDR3 region has 15 residues. V lost 0 bases, J lost 5 bases, and 7 bases stayed unmatched. The CDR3 DNA reads TGCAGTGCTAGAGATACCAGGGGGGCTTATCAGCCCCAGCATTTT. Translated: CSARDTRGAYQPQHF.

This clonotype was found many times. This chain uses TRBV2 with TRBJ2-3; D gene unclear. The CDR3 sequence is 10 residues long. The germline V gene has CDR1 SNHLY and CDR2 FYNNEI. Trimming cost V 7 bases and J 6 bases, with 5 bases left between them. The CDR3, as DNA: TGTGCCAGCATATGGGATACGCAGTATTTT. Its translation is CASIWDTQYF.

To note about this clonotype: A read error may explain this, as a much larger clone is one base away. V is TRBV27 and J is TRBJ1-1, with no clear D. The CDR3 is 14 amino acids. CDR1 and CDR2 from the germline V gene are MNHEY and SMNVEV (reference sequence). Trimming removed 3 bases at V and 4 bases at J, with 12 bases between. The CDR3 protein is CASSFTMGGTEAFF. The CDR3 DNA sequence: TGTGCCAGCAGTTTTACAATGGGCGGCACTGAAGCTTTCTTT.

At least ten counts were recorded for this clonotype. The chain links TRBV2 to TRBJ1-2, with D tentatively TRBD1 (5 bases). The V and J ends lost 6 bases and 7 bases respectively, with 15 bases between them. The CDR3 totals 13 residues. Germline CDR1 and CDR2: SNHLY and FYNNEI. Here the CDR3 reads CASSLGPEGGYTF. The CDR3 nucleotides are TGTGCCAGCAGCTTGGGACCTGAGGGTGGCTACACCTTC. Full variable domain (missing parts from reference TRBV2 and TRBJ1-2): EPEVTQTPSHQVTQMGQEVILRCVPISNHLYFYWYRQILGQKVEFLVSFYNNEISEKSEIFDDQFSVERPDGSNFTLKIRSTKLEDSAMYFCASSLGPEGGYTFGSGTRLTVV.

This clonotype was observed at least ten times. The chain carries TRBV20-1 and TRBJ1-1; unclear D gene. The germline V gene has CDR1 DFQATT and CDR2 SNEGSKA (reference sequence). Deletions cut 1 base from V and 10 bases from J, with 10 bases between. The CDR3 is made up of 11 amino acids. In DNA, the CDR3 is TGCAGTGCTAGAGGGGGATCTGGAGCTTTCTTT. This translates into CSARGGSGAFF.

Within the sample, this clonotype is medium-sized. The rearrangement uses TRBV5-1 and TRBJ1-1; the D gene is possibly TRBD1 (6 bases). Trimming removed 4 bases at V and 4 bases at J, with 11 bases between. Germline lookup yields CDR1 SGHRS and CDR2 YFSETQ. This CDR3 is built from 13 residues. The CDR3 nucleotides are TGCGCCAGCAGCACAACAGGGTTCACTGAAGCTTTCTTT. It is translated as CASSTTGFTEAFF.

Many counts were recorded for this clonotype. This chain links TRBV5-8 with TRBJ2-1, with D hard to call. The CDR3 covers 15 residues. Germline values: CDR1 SGHTS, CDR2 YDEGEE. V lost 0 bases and J 3 bases, leaving 10 bases between the germline ends. CDR3 amino acids: CASSLASAGYNEQFF. CDR3 sequence (DNA): TGTGCCAGCAGCTTGGCGTCGGCAGGCTACAATGAGCAGTTCTTC.

The V call is TRBV12-3 or TRBV12-4, the J call TRBJ2-3; D is ambiguous. V was pared by 9 bases and J by 0 bases, with 16 bases between. The CDR3 sequence is 15 residues long. CDR3 DNA sequence: TGTGCCAGTTTGCCCGTATCCCCAAGCACAGATACGCAGTATTTT. Encoded protein: CASLPVSPSTDTQYF.

This clonotype was counted at least ten times. This chain connects TRBV7-8 to TRBJ2-3; tentative D call: TRBD1 (5 bases). The CDR3 is made up of 16 amino acids. CDR1 and CDR2 from the germline V gene are SGHVS and FQNEAQ. V shed 5 bases and J shed 8 bases, with 23 bases lying between them. CDR3 in DNA: TGTGCCAGCAGCCGAGAAGGCGGAAACAGGCCAGGTACGCAGTATTTT. Translating it yields CASSREGGNRPGTQYF.

This sequence joins TRBV20-1 and TRBJ1-4; 7 bases agree with TRBD1. V lost 0 bases, J lost 8 bases, and 6 bases stayed unmatched. Germline V CDR1 and CDR2: DFQATT, SNEGSKA (reference sequence). The CDR3 covers 14 residues. CDR3 coding DNA: TGCAGTGCTAGAGATGACAGGGCGGGGGAAAAACTGTTTTTT. Translation gives CSARDDRAGEKLFF.

In its sample, this clonotype was seen many times. The chain carries TRBV5-1 and TRBJ2-7, with 8 bases identical to TRBD1. Trimming cost V 4 bases and J 3 bases; bases outside gene matches: 6. Germline V gives CDR1 SGHRS, CDR2 YFSETQ. The CDR3 consists of 14 residues. CDR3 nucleotide sequence: TGCGCCAGCAGCCTGGACAGGGCGCGCTACGAGCAGTACTTC. This encodes CASSLDRARYEQYF.

Many counts were recorded for this clonotype. J is TRBJ2-2 and V is TRBV20-1; 7 nucleotides match TRBD2. The V segment lost 5 bases and the J segment 0 bases; nucleotides outside the gene matches: 6. Germline-derived CDR1 and CDR2 are DFQATT and SNEGSKA (reference sequence). The CDR3 sequence is 15 residues long. The DNA of the CDR3 is TGCAGTGCTGTCAGACTAGCTCCGAACACCGGGGAGCTGTTTTTT. It is translated as CSAVRLAPNTGELFF.

The chain employs TRBV20-1 and TRBJ2-2; maybe TRBD1 (6 bases). This CDR3 has 14 amino acids. Looked up from germline, CDR1 is DFQATT and CDR2 is SNEGSKA (reference sequence). V was shortened by 6 bases and J by 0 bases, with 11 bases between the two germline ends. CDR3 DNA: TGCAGTGCCTTTAAGGGGGCGAACACCGGGGAGCTGTTTTTT. This gives the protein CSAFKGANTGELFF.

Many counts were recorded for this clonotype. This chain connects TRBV27 to TRBJ2-3, with D perhaps matching TRBD1 or TRBD2 (5 bases each). This CDR3 has 13 residues. Germline V gene data show CDR1 as MNHEY and CDR2 as SMNVEV (reference sequence). The V end lost 5 bases, the J end lost 8 bases, and 14 bases lay between the germline ends. CDR3 DNA sequence: TGTGCCAGCAGTCCTTCTACGAGGGGTACGCAGTATTTT. Translating gives CASSPSTRGTQYF.